The 21 T cell receptor beta chains listed next were all sequenced from one sample in a study of patients and donors after allogeneic stem cell transplantation. MiXCR, run by TCRdb on the RT-PCR reads, gives a single entry per CDR3 protein. The data contain 150,000 to 250,000 distinct CDR3 sequences, around two fifths of them singletons. What was sequenced was blood, either unsorted or a sorted T cell fraction (not recorded which). These receptors were collected from a human donor who was either an allogeneic HSCT recipient or a stem cell or donor lymphocyte infusion donor (not recorded which). It is not recorded whose cells these are; they may come from a transplant donor.

In regard to this clonotype: At one end the junction does not follow the germline gene, possibly because of a read error. The chain couples TRBV14 to TRBJ1-1; the D is unclear. Germline lookup yields CDR1 SGHDN and CDR2 FVKESK. The CDR3 runs 13 residues. The CDR3 bases are TGTGCCAGCAGCAAAGAGTCGAACAGTGAAGCTTTCTTT. It specifies CASSKESNSEAFF.

This clonotype showed up just once. The chain employs TRBV12-3 or TRBV12-4 and TRBJ1-1; no definite D call. CDR3 size: 12 residues. The V gene lost 3 bases and the J gene lost 8 bases, with 10 bases spanning the gap. Here the CDR3 DNA reads TGTGCCAGCAGTTTTGGTCGGGGAGAAGCTTTCTTT. Translating it yields CASSFGRGEAFF.

This clonotype was observed a few times. The chain uses TRBV15 and TRBJ2-7; D remains ambiguous. V lost 0 bases, J lost 3 bases, and 18 bases lay in between. The CDR3 consists of 17 residues. Germline CDR1 LNHNV, CDR2 YYDKDF (reference sequence). This CDR3 reads CATSRDTGLRGFYEQYF. CDR3 nucleotide sequence: TGTGCCACCAGCAGAGATACCGGGCTCCGCGGATTCTACGAGCAGTACTTC.

This clonotype was seen a handful of times. This chain joins TRBV7-9 and TRBJ1-3; no firm D call. CDR3 length: 17 residues. V shed 1 base and J shed 0 bases, with 13 bases lying between them. Germline V gives CDR1 SEHNR, CDR2 FQNEAQ (reference sequence). The CDR3 DNA is TGTGCCAGCAGCTTAGGTTGGCGAGAGGACTCTGGAAACACCATATATTTT. Translation: CASSLGWREDSGNTIYF.

The rearrangement joins TRBV6-2 or TRBV6-3 to TRBJ2-7; 7 bases map to TRBD2. The CDR3 consists of 15 residues. Germline values: CDR1 MNHEY, CDR2 SVGEGT. The ends lost 4 bases at V and 1 base at J; junction bases unmatched: 7. The CDR3 sequence: CASSSGGAGSYEQYF. In nucleotides, the CDR3 is TGTGCCAGCAGTTCCGGGGGAGCGGGGTCCTACGAGCAGTACTTC.

The genes are TRBV12-3 or TRBV12-4 and TRBJ2-3; 9 nucleotides line up with TRBD2. The CDR3 runs to 14 residues. The J segment lost 5 bases and the V segment lost 8 bases, leaving 8 bases of the junction unmatched. The CDR3 bases are TGTGCCAGCGCCCATAGCGGGAGTTTAGATACGCAGTATTTT. Its protein is CASAHSGSLDTQYF.

The chain joins TRBV7-2 to TRBJ2-2, with D uncertain. V shed 7 bases and J shed 11 bases, with 11 bases lying between them. Per the germline V gene, CDR1 is SGHTA and CDR2 is FQGNSA. The CDR3 spans 11 residues. CDR3 in amino acids: CASNLDLELFF. The CDR3 bases are TGTGCCAGCAACCTCGATCTCGAGCTGTTTTTT.

The chain employs TRBV6-5 and TRBJ1-1; 9 nucleotides agree with TRBD1. This CDR3 is built from 15 residues. The V and J ends lost 3 bases and 5 bases, in that order; junction bases with no gene match: 7. The V gene's germline CDR1 is MNHEY and CDR2 SVGAGI. The CDR3 is CASSYPGTGWTEAFF. The CDR3 region has the DNA TGTGCCAGCAGTTATCCCGGGACAGGGTGGACTGAAGCTTTCTTT.

The chain has TRBV6-1 and TRBJ2-7, with TRBD2 matching over 7 bases. The CDR3 has 13 residues. V was pared by 6 bases and J by 2 bases, with 4 bases of the junction left unmatched. CDR1 is MNHNS, CDR2 SASEGT, per germline. CDR3 region: CASRASGAYEQYF. DNA of the CDR3: TGTGCCAGCAGGGCTAGCGGTGCCTACGAGCAGTACTTC.

This sequence joins TRBV2 and TRBJ2-3; tentatively, D is TRBD2 (6 bases). The CDR3 has 14 amino acids. CDR1 is SNHLY and CDR2 is FYNNEI in the germline V gene. Trimming took off 6 bases at V and 1 base at J, with 11 bases between the two ends. CDR3 in DNA: TGTGCCAGCAGACGGCCTAGCGGCACAGATACGCAGTATTTT. Translated: CASRRPSGTDTQYF.

The chain uses TRBV4-3 and TRBJ2-3; weak D call: TRBD1 (6 bases). Per the germline V gene, CDR1 is LGHNA and CDR2 is YSLEER. This CDR3 has 17 amino acids. V lost 0 bases to trimming and J lost 6 bases, with 19 bases between them. The CDR3 sequence is CASSQDISVGRGDTQYF. Written as DNA, the CDR3 is TGCGCCAGCAGCCAAGATATATCGGTGGGCAGGGGTGATACGCAGTATTTT.

As DNA, the CDR3 is TGTGCCAGCAGTTTCTCACAGGGGGTCCATTCACCCCTCCACTTT. This codes for CASSFSQGVHSPLHF. The chain couples TRBV12-3 or TRBV12-4 to TRBJ1-6; 8 positions agree with TRBD1. V was pared by 3 bases and J by 8 bases, with 6 bases of the junction left unmatched. The CDR3 is 15 residues long.

This chain links TRBV7-6 with TRBJ2-3; TRBD2 aligns across 11 bases. After removal of 5 bases from V and 1 base from J, the junction contained 14 bases not matched to a gene. The CDR3 is 19 residues long. Germline V CDR1 and CDR2: SGHVS, FNYEAQ. CDR3 region: CASSPIAGGPVWGTDTQYF. The CDR3 DNA sequence: TGTGCCAGCAGCCCTATAGCGGGAGGGCCTGTGTGGGGCACAGATACGCAGTATTTT. The full variable domain, rest sourced from reference TRBV7-6 and TRBJ2-3, is GAGVSQSPRYKVTKRGQDVALRCDPISGHVSLYWYRQALGQGPEFLTYFNYEAQQDKSGLPNDRFSAERPEGSISTLTIQRTEQRDSAMYRCASSPIAGGPVWGTDTQYFGPGTRLTVL.

The CDR3 DNA is TGCAGTGTTCAGGAGGGCGGGAGCTACGAGCAGTACTTC. Translating gives CSVQEGGSYEQYF. The chain couples TRBV20-1 to TRBJ2-7, with 7 bases matching TRBD2. The CDR3 runs 13 residues. The trim removed 7 bases at V and 3 bases at J, leaving 9 bases unmatched. The V gene's germline CDR1 is DFQATT and CDR2 SNEGSKA (reference sequence).

The sample holds a few counts of this clonotype. The gene calls are TRBV3-1 and TRBJ1-5; D is perhaps TRBD1 (5 bases). Trimming removed 0 bases from V and 6 bases from J, with 15 bases in between. The CDR3 length is 16 residues. Germline CDR1 reads LGHDT; CDR2 reads YNNKEL (reference sequence). The CDR3, as DNA: TGTGCCAGCAGCCAAGACCTCGGGGCGGGGACTCAGCCCCAGCATTTT. It is translated as CASSQDLGAGTQPQHF. The variable domain in full, completed from reference TRBV3-1 and TRBJ1-5, reads DTAVSQTPKYLVTQMGNDKSIKCEQNLGHDTMYWYKQDSKKFLKIMFSYNNKELIINETVPNRFSPKSPDKAHLNLHINSLELGDSAVYFCASSQDLGAGTQPQHFGDGTRLSIL.

This chain joins TRBV5-1 and TRBJ2-3; 10 nucleotides align to TRBD2. J was trimmed by 6 bases and V by 4 bases; bases with no gene match: 11. The germline gives CDR1 SGHRS, CDR2 YFSETQ. The CDR3 loop spans 16 amino acids. This chain's CDR3 is CASSTLGLAGEDTQYF. The CDR3, as DNA: TGCGCCAGCAGCACCCTGGGGCTAGCGGGAGAGGATACGCAGTATTTT.

This chain's CDR3 is CASSWTGSSLDEQYF. In DNA form, the CDR3 reads TGCGCCAGCAGCTGGACCGGGTCCTCACTCGACGAGCAGTACTTC. The chain employs TRBV5-1 and TRBJ2-7; D not certain. CDR3 size: 15 residues. Germline V CDR1 and CDR2: SGHRS, YFSETQ. Deletions cut 3 bases from V and 5 bases from J, with 18 bases between.

This rearrangement joins TRBV5-1 to TRBJ2-3; TRBD2 aligns across 8 bases. CDR3 length equals 17 residues. The junction had 7 bases not matched to a gene; V was cut back by 0 bases and J by 1 base. Per germline, CDR1 SGHRS and CDR2 YFSETQ. The CDR3: CASSLGPAGVRTDTQYF. Written as DNA, the CDR3 is TGCGCCAGCAGCTTGGGGCCAGCGGGAGTGCGCACAGATACGCAGTATTTT.

The J gene is TRBJ1-5, the V gene TRBV7-9; 9 bases align to TRBD1. Trimming at V came to 5 bases and at J to 8 bases, leaving 16 bases not matched to a gene. Germline loops: CDR1 SEHNR, CDR2 FQNEAQ (reference sequence). CDR3 length: 17 residues. This chain's CDR3 is CASSRGGTGGSHEPQHF. As DNA, the CDR3 is TGTGCCAGCAGCCGCGGGGGAACAGGGGGCTCCCATGAGCCCCAGCATTTT.

This clonotype has a single count. The rearrangement joins TRBV6-2 or TRBV6-3 to TRBJ2-1; TRBD2 matches at 13 bases. Germline V CDR1 and CDR2: MNHEY, SVGEGT. Losses at the gene ends were 5 bases for V and 7 bases for J; bases not matched to a gene: 8. This CDR3 has 16 residues. DNA for the CDR3: TGTGCCAGCAGTCCCCCCGGACTAGCGGGAGAGAATGAGCAGTTCTTC. It specifies CASSPPGLAGENEQFF.

J is TRBJ1-5 and V is TRBV18; 7 bases map to TRBD1. With 4 bases clipped from V and 0 bases from J, the junction kept 6 bases outside the gene matches. Per the germline V gene, CDR1 is KGHSH and CDR2 is LQKENI. CDR3 length equals 16 residues. In nucleotides, the CDR3 is TGTGCCAGCTCACGGGAGGGGGCGGTTAGCAATCAGCCCCAGCATTTT. Protein sequence: CASSREGAVSNQPQHF.